This T cell receptor beta chain comes out of a study of blood T cell repertoires in COVID-19. Turning to the study itself: In each case, the material was cDNA or gDNA derived from T cells, B-cell-depleted T cells, or PBMCs.

Germline V gene lookup returns CDR1 SGHAT and CDR2 FQNNGV. V was pared by 3 bases and J by 1 base, with 8 bases of the junction left unmatched. The CDR3 covers 16 residues. Authors' data handling: Amplification from reference gene primers served as the basis for estimated nucleated cell counts. TCRdb's copy holds only in-frame clones and misses some; the assay was immunoSEQ multiplex PCR. V, J and clone size are taken as reported in that table, and D and trimming were inferred from the DNA itself. The table shows some 140,000 clones, with about 72% occurring only once. This clonotype was sampled from a man between 60 and 75 years old who had recovered from COVID-19. The rearrangement uses TRBV11-2 and TRBJ1-1; 7 bases are shared with TRBD1. What was sequenced was peripheral blood. The CDR3 DNA is TGTGCCAGCAGCTTCCGACAGGCAGGGGGGAACACTGAAGCTTTCTTT. Translating gives CASSFRQAGGNTEAFF.